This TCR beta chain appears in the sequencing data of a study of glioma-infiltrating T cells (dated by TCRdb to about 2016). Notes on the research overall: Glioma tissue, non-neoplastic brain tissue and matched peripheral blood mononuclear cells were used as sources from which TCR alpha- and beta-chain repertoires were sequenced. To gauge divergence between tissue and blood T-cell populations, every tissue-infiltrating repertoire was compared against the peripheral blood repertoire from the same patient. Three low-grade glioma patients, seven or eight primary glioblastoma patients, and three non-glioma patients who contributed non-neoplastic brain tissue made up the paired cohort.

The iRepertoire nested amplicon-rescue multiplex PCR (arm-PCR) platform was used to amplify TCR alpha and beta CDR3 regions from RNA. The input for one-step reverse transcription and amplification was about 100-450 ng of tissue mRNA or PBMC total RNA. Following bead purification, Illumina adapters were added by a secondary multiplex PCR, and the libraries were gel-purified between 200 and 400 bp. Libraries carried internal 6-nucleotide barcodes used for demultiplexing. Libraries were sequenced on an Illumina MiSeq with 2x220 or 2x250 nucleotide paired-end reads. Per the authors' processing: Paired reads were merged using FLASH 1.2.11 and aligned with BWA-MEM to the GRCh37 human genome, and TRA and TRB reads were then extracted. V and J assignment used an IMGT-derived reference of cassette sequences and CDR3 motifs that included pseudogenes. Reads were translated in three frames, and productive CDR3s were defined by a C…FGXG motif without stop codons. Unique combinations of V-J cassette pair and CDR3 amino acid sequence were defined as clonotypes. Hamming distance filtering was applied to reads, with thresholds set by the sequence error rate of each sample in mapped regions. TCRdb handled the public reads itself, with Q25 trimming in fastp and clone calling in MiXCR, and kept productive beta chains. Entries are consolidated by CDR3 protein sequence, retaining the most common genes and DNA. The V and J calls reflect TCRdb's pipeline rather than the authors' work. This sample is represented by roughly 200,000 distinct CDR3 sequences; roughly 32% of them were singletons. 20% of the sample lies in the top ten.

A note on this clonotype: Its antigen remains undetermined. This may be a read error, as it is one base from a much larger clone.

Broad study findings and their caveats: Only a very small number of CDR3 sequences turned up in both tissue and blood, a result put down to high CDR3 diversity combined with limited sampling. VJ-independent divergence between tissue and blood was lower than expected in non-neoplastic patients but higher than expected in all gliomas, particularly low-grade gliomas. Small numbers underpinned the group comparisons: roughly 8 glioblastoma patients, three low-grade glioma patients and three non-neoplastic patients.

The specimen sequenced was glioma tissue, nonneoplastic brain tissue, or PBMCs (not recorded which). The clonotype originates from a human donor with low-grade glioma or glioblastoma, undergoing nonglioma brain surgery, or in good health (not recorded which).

The CDR3 region reads CASSLETSGRDEQFF. The DNA sequence follows: TGTGCCAGCAGTTTAGAGACTAGCGGGAGAGATGAGCAGTTCTTC. The sequence joins TRBV12-3 or TRBV12-4 to TRBJ2-1, with 12 bases matching TRBD2. The CDR3 holds 15 amino acids from the cysteine to the phenylalanine. Just the 45-base CDR3 DNA is kept, in frame starting at base 1. From V the trimming removes 1 base and from J it removes 8 bases, while the gene matches leave 3 bases of the junction unaccounted for.